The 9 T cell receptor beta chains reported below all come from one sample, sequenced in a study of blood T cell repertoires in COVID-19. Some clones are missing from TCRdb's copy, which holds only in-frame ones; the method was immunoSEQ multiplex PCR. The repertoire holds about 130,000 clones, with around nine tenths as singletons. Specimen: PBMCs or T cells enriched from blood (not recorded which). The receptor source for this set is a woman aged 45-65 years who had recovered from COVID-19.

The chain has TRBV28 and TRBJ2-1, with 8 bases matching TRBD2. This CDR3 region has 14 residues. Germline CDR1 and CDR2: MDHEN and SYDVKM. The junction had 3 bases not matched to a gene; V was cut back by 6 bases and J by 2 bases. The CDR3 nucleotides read TGTGCCAGCAGGACGGGACTAGCCTACAATGAGCAGTTCTTC. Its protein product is CASRTGLAYNEQFF.

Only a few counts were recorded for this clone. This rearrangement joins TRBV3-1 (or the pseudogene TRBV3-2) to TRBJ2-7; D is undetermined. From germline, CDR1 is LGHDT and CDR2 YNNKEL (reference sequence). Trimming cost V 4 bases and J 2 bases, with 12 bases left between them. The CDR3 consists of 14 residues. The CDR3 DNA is TGTGCCAGCAGCCGAGGCACGGTCCCCTACGAGCAGTACTTC. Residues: CASSRGTVPYEQYF.

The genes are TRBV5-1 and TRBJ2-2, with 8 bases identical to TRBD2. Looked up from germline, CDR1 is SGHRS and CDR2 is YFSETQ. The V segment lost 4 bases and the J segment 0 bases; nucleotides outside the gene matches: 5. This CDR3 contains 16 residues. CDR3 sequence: CASSPVSGANTGELFF. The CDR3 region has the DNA TGCGCCAGCAGCCCCGTTAGCGGGGCGAACACCGGGGAGCTGTTTTTT.

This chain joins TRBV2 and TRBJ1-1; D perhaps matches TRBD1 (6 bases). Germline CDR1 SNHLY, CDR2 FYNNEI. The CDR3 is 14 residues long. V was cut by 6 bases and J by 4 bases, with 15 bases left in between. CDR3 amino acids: CASREQGRTTEAFF. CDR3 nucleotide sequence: TGTGCCAGCAGGGAACAGGGCCGGACCACTGAAGCTTTCTTT.

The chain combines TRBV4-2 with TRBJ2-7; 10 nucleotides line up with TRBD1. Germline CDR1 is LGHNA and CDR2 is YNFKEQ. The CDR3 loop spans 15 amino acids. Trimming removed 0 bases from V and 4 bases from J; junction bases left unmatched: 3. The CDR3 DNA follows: TGTGCCAGCAGCCAAGAACGGGGACAGGGGTACGAGCAGTACTTC. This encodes CASSQERGQGYEQYF.

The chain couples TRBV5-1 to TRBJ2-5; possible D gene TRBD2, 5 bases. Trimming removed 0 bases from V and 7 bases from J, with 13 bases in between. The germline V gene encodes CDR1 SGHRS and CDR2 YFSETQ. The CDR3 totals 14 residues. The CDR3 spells CASSLEGRRGTQYF. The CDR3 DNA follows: TGCGCCAGCAGCTTGGAAGGTAGACGGGGGACCCAGTACTTC.

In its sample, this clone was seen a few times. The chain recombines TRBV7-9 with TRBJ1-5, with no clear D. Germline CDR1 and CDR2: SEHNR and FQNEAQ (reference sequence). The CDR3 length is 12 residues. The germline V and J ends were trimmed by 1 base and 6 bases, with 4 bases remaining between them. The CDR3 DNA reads TGTGCCAGCAGCTTAGACAGTCAGCCCCAGCATTTT. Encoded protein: CASSLDSQPQHF.

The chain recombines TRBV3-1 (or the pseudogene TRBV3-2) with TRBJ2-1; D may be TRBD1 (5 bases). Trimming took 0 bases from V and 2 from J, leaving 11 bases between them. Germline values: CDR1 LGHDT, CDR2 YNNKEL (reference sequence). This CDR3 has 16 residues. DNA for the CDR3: TGTGCCAGCAGCCAAGAGGGGCAAAACCCCTACAATGAGCAGTTCTTC. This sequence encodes CASSQEGQNPYNEQFF.

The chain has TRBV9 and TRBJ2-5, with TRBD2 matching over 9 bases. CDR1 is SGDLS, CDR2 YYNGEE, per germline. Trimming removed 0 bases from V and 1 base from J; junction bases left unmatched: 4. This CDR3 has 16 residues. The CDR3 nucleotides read TGTGCCAGCAGCGTAGGAATAGCGGGGGCCCAAGAGACCCAGTACTTC. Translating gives CASSVGIAGAQETQYF. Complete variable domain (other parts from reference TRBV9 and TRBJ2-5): DSGVTQTPKHLITATGQRVTLRCSPRSGDLSVYWYQQSLDQGLQFLIQYYNGEERAKGNILERFSAQQFPDLHSELNLSSLELGDSALYFCASSVGIAGAQETQYFGPGTRLLVL.